This T cell receptor beta chain was recovered during a study of blood T cells in healthy people across ages. Findings and limits, study-wide: TCR beta diversity correlated strongly with naive T cell percentage.

This clonotype has more than one count but fewer than ten. Antigen specificity is unknown. Primers used in a second PCR of about 6 to 11 cycles were a sample-barcoded 5' primer and a J-beta primer mix. MiXCR was run by TCRdb on the 5' RACE reads, yielding one entry per CDR3 protein. In the table there are around 870,000 distinct CDR3 sequences, 29% of which are singletons. Germline trimming cut 0 bases from V and 3 bases from J; bases unmatched to any gene: 5. Germline CDR1 reads SGDLS; CDR2 reads YYNGEE. The CDR3 contains 16 residues. The sample consisted of blood. The chain joins TRBV9 to TRBJ2-1; 8 bases are shared with TRBD2. This sequence was found in an elderly woman in good health. CDR3 sequence: CASSVERGGRYNEQFF. The CDR3 DNA sequence: TGTGCCAGCAGCGTAGAACGGGGGGGCCGCTACAATGAGCAGTTCTTC.